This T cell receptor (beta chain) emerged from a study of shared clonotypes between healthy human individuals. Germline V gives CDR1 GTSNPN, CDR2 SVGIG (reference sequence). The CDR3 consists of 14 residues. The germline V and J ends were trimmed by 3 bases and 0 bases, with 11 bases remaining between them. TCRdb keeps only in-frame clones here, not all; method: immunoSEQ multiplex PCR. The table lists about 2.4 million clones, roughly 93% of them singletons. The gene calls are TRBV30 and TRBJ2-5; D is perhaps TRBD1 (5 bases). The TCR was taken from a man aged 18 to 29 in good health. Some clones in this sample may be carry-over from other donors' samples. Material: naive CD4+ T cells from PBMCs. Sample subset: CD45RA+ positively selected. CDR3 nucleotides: TGTGCCTGGAGGGGCAGACAGTACCAAGAGACCCAGTACTTC. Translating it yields CAWRGRQYQETQYF.